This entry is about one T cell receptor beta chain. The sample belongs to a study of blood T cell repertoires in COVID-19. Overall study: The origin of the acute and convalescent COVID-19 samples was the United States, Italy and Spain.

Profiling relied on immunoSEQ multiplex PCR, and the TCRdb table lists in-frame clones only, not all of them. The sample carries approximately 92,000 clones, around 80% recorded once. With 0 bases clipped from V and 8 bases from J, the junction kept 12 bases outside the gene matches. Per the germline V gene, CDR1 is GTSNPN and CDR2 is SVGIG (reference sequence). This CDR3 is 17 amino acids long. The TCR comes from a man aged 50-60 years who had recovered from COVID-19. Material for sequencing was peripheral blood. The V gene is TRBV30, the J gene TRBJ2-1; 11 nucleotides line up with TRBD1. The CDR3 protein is CAWSVQDGGQGGHEQFF. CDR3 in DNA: TGTGCCTGGAGTGTACAGGATGGGGGACAGGGGGGCCATGAGCAGTTCTTC. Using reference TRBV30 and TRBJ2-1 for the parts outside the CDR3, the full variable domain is SQTIHQWPATLVQPVGSPLSLECTVEGTSNPNLYWYRQAAGRGLQLLFYSVGIGQISSEVPQNLSASRPQDRQFILSSKKLLLSDSGFYLCAWSVQDGGQGGHEQFFGPGTRLTVL.